This entry describes one TCR beta chain. Blood, whole and unfractionated, served as the source for total RNA extraction. This entry comes from a study of human T cells and chemical hapten exposure. Each CDR3 protein gets one entry after TCRdb re-called the 5' RACE reads with MiXCR. The repertoire includes 120,000 to 150,000 distinct CDR3 sequences, over 3.5% of them detected once, and about 1.3% sits in the top ten. This receptor was taken from a female donor in good health.

The CDR3 spells CASSLSRRSSYNEQFF. The CDR3 region has the DNA TGTGCCAGCAGCTTATCGCGTCGGAGCTCCTACAATGAGCAGTTCTTC. The chain employs TRBV7-2 and TRBJ2-1; D is ambiguous. CDR3 size: 16 residues. With 2 bases removed from V and 0 bases from J, the gap between germline ends came to 11 bases. The germline V gene encodes CDR1 SGHTA and CDR2 FQGNSA.